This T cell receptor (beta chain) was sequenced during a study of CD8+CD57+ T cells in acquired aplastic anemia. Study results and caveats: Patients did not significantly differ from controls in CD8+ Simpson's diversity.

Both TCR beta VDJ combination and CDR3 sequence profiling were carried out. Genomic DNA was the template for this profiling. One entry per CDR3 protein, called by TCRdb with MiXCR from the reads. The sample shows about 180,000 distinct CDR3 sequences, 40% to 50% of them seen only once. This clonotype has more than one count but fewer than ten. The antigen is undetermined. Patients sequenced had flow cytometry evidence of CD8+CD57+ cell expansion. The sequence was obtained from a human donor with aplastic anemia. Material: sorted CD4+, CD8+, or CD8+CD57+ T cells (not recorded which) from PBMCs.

CDR3 loop: CSAPKFLAGAEQYF. The CDR3, as DNA: TGCAGTGCTCCCAAGTTTTTAGCGGGAGCCGAGCAGTACTTC. This chain connects TRBV20-1 to TRBJ2-7; 9 bases map to TRBD2. Germline assignment: CDR1 DFQATT and CDR2 SNEGSKA (reference sequence). The CDR3 runs 14 residues. Trimming at V came to 5 bases and at J to 6 bases, leaving 11 bases not matched to a gene.